What follows are 6 T cell receptor beta chains derived from one specimen sequenced in a study of blood T cell repertoires in COVID-19. Method: immunoSEQ multiplex PCR; TCRdb's copy keeps in-frame clones and lacks some. This table has tens of thousands of clones, around nine tenths appearing once. Sequencing was performed on peripheral blood. The receptors derive from a woman aged 55-75 years with COVID-19, enrolled during active disease.

The J gene is TRBJ1-2, the V gene TRBV9; TRBD1 aligns across 7 bases. The CDR3 extends over 14 amino acids. V dropped 4 bases and J dropped 7; count of bases not matched to a gene: 10. CDR1 SGDLS and CDR2 YYNGEE come from the germline V gene. In nucleotides, the CDR3 is TGTGCCAGCAGCACTACGGACAGGTCTAGTGGCTACACCTTC. The encoded protein is CASSTTDRSSGYTF.

The chain recombines TRBV6-1 with TRBJ1-5; a possible D gene is TRBD1 (5 bases). Germline V gene data show CDR1 as MNHNS and CDR2 as SASEGT. The CDR3 extends over 15 amino acids. V lost 3 bases, J lost 2 bases, and 11 bases lay in between. The CDR3 here is CASSEGQGRNQPQHF. The CDR3 DNA is TGTGCCAGCAGTGAGGGTCAGGGCCGCAATCAGCCCCAGCATTTT.

J is TRBJ2-7 and V is TRBV6-6; D is perhaps TRBD1 (6 bases). Trimming cost V 2 bases and J 3 bases, with 14 bases left between them. Germline CDR1 reads MNHNY; CDR2 reads SVGAGI (reference sequence). The CDR3 extends over 15 amino acids. The CDR3 bases are TGTGCCAGCAGTTACACCAAGACAGGTAGCTACGAGCAGTACTTC. It specifies CASSYTKTGSYEQYF.

The V gene is TRBV4-1, the J gene TRBJ2-5; D possibly corresponds to TRBD2 (5 bases). CDR1 MGHRA and CDR2 YSYEKL come from the germline V gene. Trimming removed 1 base from V and 7 bases from J, with 19 bases in between. This CDR3 region has 16 residues. CDR3 loop: CASSQGRERALGTQYF. The CDR3 nucleotides are TGCGCCAGCAGCCAAGGAAGGGAGAGAGCCCTCGGGACCCAGTACTTC.

The chain is built from TRBV6-6 and TRBJ2-7; D might be TRBD2 (5 bases). This CDR3 region has 13 residues. V lost 3 bases and J 3 bases, leaving 9 bases between the germline ends. Per germline, CDR1 MNHNY and CDR2 SVGAGI (reference sequence). For the CDR3, the DNA is TGTGCCAGCAGTTATACCGGACTCTACGAGCAGTACTTC. Translating it yields CASSYTGLYEQYF.

The chain has TRBV20-1 and TRBJ2-7; 10 nucleotides match TRBD2. Germline CDR1 DFQATT, CDR2 SNEGSKA (reference sequence). V was pared by 3 bases and J by 3 bases, with 8 bases of the junction left unmatched. The CDR3 spans 15 residues. CDR3 in DNA: TGCAGTGCTAGTACCCCTAGCGGGGGTCACTACGAGCAGTACTTC. It translates to CSASTPSGGHYEQYF.